Listed below are T cell receptor beta chains from one sample, sequenced in a study of identical twins. TCRdb ran MiXCR on the 5' RACE reads and lists one entry per CDR3 protein. This table holds hundreds of thousands of distinct CDR3 sequences, approximately 13% found once. These data were likewise used in another study, on yellow fever vaccine responses in identical twins.

Sequenced material: PBMCs. These TCRs come from a woman aged 18-29 years in good health. The CDR3 runs from the conserved cysteine through the conserved F or W. D genes are given only for firm matches.

CDR3aa	j_gene	v_gene	d_gene
CASSEELNQPQHF	TRBJ1-5	TRBV6-1	NA
CASSVDRMGSPLHF	TRBJ1-6	TRBV7-9	TRBD1
CSARFTGTRNTEAFF	TRBJ1-1	TRBV20-1	NA
CASSLGRLAYNEQFF	TRBJ2-1	TRBV5-6	NA
CASSGRVGGVTLAGGRFSSYEQYF	TRBJ2-7	TRBV2	TRBD2
CASSPRTEEQFF	TRBJ2-1	TRBV28	NA
CASSFNLRGNEQYF	TRBJ2-7	TRBV28	TRBD1
CASSFSPDSNYGYTF	TRBJ1-2	TRBV7-9	NA
CATSRILNSNQPQHF	TRBJ1-5	TRBV15	NA
CAIKASGGADTQYF	TRBJ2-3	TRBV10-3	TRBD2
CATLRGLAATDTQYF	TRBJ2-3	TRBV2	TRBD2
CASSLVLSQETQYF	TRBJ2-5	TRBV12-3/TRBV12-4	NA
CASSLYDSGGTEAFF	TRBJ1-1	TRBV5-5	NA
CASSQAPGGPRETQYF	TRBJ2-5	TRBV4-1	TRBD2
CASSIQQVSTDTQYF	TRBJ2-3	TRBV5-1	NA